This T cell receptor (beta chain) came from a study of T cells in Graves' hyperthyroidism and ophthalmopathy. The study's findings and limits: Before onset, ophthalmopathy was predicted by the model a median 6.5 months earlier. Separation of ophthalmopathy from stable hyperthyroidism was achieved by a 13 V-J model.

V lost 11 bases to trimming and J lost 0 bases, with 17 bases between them. Germline V gene lookup returns CDR1 MDHEN and CDR2 SYDVKM. This CDR3 comprises 14 residues. Used for diagnoses were clinical symptoms, serum thyroxine and TRAb, thyroid ultrasound and orbital computed tomography. A 10 ml volume of fresh peripheral blood provided the PBMCs. TCR beta CDR3 regions were amplified from RNA. First-round RT-PCR targeting the TCR CDR3 was performed with the HTBI primer set. TCRdb recomputed calls from the multiplex PCR reads with MiXCR, one row per CDR3 protein. The sample holds about 350,000 distinct CDR3 sequences, about a sixth seen once. In its sample, this clonotype was seen many times. Its antigen is unknown.

The gene calls are TRBV28 and TRBJ2-7, with D perhaps matching TRBD1 (6 bases). The TCR was taken from a woman between 25 and 40 years old with Graves' hyperthyroidism that later progressed to Graves' ophthalmopathy. Input material: blood. The CDR3 sequence: CALRGQRSSYEQYF. CDR3 coding DNA: TGTGCCTTGAGGGGACAAAGGAGCTCCTACGAGCAGTACTTC.